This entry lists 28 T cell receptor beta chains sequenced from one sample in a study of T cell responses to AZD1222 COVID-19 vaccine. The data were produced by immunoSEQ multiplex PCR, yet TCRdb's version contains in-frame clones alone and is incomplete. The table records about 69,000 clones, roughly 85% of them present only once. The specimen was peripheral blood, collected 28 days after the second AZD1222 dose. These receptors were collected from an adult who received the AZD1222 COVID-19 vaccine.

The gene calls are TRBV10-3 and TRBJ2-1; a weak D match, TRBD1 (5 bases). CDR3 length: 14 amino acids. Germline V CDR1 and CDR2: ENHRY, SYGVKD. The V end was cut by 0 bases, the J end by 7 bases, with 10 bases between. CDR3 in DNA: TGTGCCATCAGTGAGTCGACAGTTCTTAATGAGCAGTTCTTC. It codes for CAISESTVLNEQFF.

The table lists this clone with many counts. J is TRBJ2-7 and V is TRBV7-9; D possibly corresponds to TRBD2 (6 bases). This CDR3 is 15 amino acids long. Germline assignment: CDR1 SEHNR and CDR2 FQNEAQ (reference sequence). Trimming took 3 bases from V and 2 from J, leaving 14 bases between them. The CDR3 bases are TGTGCCAGCAGCTTTGGGGGGAACACCCCCTACGAGCAGTACTTC. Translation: CASSFGGNTPYEQYF.

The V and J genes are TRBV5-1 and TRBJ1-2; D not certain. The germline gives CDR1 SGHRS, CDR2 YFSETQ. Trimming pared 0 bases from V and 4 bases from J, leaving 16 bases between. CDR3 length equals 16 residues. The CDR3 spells CASSLGAGGLAYGYTF. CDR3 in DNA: TGCGCCAGCAGCTTGGGGGCAGGCGGTTTGGCCTATGGCTACACCTTC.

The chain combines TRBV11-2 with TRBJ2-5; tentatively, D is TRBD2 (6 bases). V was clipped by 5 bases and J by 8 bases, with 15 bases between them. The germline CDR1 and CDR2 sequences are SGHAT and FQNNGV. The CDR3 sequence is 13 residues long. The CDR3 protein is CASSPGLGGTQYF. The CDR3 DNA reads TGTGCCAGCAGCCCGGGCTTGGGGGGAACCCAGTACTTC.

The CDR3 bases are TGTGCCAGCACCTGGGACAGGCAAGAGACCCAGTACTTC. This gives the protein CASTWDRQETQYF. J is TRBJ2-5 and V is TRBV12-3 or TRBV12-4, with 8 bases aligning to TRBD1. Germline trimming cut 7 bases from V and 2 bases from J; bases unmatched to any gene: 3. The CDR3 totals 13 residues.

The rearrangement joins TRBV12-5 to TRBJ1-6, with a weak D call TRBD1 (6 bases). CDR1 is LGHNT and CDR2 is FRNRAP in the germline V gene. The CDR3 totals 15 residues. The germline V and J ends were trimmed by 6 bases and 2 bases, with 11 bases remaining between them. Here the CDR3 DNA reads TGTGCTAGTGGGTACCGGGACACCTATAATTCACCCCTCCACTTT. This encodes CASGYRDTYNSPLHF. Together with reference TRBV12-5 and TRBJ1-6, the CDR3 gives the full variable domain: DARVTQTPRHKVTEMGQEVTMRCQPILGHNTVFWYRQTMMQGLELLAYFRNRAPLDDSGMPKDRFSAEMPDATLATLKIQPSEPRDSAVYFCASGYRDTYNSPLHFGNGTRLTVT.

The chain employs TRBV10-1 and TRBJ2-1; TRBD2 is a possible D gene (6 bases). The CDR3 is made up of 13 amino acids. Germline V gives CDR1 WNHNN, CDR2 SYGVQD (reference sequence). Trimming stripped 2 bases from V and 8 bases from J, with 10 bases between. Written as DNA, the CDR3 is TGCGCCAGCAGTGAGGGGGGAGGTGATGAGCAGTTCTTC. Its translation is CASSEGGGDEQFF.

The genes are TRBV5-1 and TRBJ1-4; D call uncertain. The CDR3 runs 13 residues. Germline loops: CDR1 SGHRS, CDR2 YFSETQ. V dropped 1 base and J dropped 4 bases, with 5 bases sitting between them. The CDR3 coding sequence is TGCGCCAGCAGCTTGACCCATAATGAAAAACTGTTTTTT. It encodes CASSLTHNEKLFF.

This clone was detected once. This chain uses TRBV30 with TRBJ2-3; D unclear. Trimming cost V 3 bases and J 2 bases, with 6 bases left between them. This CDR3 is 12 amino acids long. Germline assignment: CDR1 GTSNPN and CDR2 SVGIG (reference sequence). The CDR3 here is CAWSSTTDTQYF. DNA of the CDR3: TGTGCCTGGAGCTCAACCACAGATACGCAGTATTTT.

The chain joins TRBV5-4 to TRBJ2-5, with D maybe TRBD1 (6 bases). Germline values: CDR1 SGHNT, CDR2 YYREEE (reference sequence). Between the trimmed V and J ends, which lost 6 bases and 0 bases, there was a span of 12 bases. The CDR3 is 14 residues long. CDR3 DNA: TGTGCCAGCAAGCAAAGGGGGTACCAAGAGACCCAGTACTTC. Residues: CASKQRGYQETQYF.

CDR3 in DNA: TGTGCCAGCAGTGAGTATATCGGGCACACAGATACGCAGTATTTT. Residues: CASSEYIGHTDTQYF. This chain uses TRBV6-1 with TRBJ2-3, with D unclear. The CDR3 sequence is 15 residues long. V lost 3 bases, J lost 2 bases, and 12 bases lay in between. Germline-derived CDR1 and CDR2 are MNHNS and SASEGT.

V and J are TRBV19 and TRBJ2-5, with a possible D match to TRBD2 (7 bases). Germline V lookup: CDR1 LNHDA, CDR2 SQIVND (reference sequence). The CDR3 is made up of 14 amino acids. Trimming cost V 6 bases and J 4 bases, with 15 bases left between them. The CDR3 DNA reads TGTGCCAGTAGGAGAGGGGGGGGAGCAGAGACCCAGTACTTC. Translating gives CASRRGGGAETQYF.

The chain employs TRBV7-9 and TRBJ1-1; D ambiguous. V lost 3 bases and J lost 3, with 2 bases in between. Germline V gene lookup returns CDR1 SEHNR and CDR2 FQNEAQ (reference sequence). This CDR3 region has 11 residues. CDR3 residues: CASSLDTEAFF. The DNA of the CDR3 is TGTGCCAGCAGCTTGGACACTGAAGCTTTCTTT.

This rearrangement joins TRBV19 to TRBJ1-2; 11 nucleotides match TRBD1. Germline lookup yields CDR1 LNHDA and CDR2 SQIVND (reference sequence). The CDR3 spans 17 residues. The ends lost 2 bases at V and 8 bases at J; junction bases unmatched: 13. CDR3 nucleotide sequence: TGTGCCAGTAGTATAACCGCGGTCCGGGACAGGGGGATCGGCTACACCTTC. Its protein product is CASSITAVRDRGIGYTF. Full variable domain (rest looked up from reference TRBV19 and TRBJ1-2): DGGITQSPKYLFRKEGQNVTLSCEQNLNHDAMYWYRQDPGQGLRLIYYSQIVNDFQKGDIAEGYSVSREKKESFPLTVTSAQKNPTAFYLCASSITAVRDRGIGYTFGSGTRLTVV.

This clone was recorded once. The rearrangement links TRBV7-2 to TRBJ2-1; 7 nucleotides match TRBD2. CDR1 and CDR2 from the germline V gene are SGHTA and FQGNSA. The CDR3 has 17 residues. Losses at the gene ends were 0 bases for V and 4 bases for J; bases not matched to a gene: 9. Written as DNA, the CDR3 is TGTGCCAGCAGCTTAGCGGGAGGGGCAGGCGGGTACAATGAGCAGTTCTTC. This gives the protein CASSLAGGAGGYNEQFF.

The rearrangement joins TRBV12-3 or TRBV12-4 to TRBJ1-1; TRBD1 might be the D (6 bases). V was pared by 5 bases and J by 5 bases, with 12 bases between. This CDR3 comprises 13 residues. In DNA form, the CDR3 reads TGTGCCAGCAGTACACAGGGAGGGACTGAAGCTTTCTTT. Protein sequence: CASSTQGGTEAFF.

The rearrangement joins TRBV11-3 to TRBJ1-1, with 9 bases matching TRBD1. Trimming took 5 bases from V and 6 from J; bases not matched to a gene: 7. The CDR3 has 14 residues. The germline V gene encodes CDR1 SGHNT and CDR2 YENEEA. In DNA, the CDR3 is TGTGCCAGCAGCACAGGGGGCCCGGGAGCTGAAGCTTTCTTT. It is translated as CASSTGGPGAEAFF.

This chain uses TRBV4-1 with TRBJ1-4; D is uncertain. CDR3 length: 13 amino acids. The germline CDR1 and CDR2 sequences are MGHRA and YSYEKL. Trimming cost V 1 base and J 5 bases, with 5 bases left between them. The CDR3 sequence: CASSQVPNEKLFF. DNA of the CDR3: TGCGCCAGCAGCCAAGTTCCCAATGAAAAACTGTTTTTT.

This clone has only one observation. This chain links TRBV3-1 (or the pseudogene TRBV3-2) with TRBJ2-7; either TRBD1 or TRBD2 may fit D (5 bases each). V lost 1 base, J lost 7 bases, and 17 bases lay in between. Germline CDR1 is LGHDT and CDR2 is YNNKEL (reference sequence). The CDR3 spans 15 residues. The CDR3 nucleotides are TGTGCCAGCAGCCAAGGGGGGACCTACTTACGGGAGCAGTACTTC. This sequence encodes CASSQGGTYLREQYF.

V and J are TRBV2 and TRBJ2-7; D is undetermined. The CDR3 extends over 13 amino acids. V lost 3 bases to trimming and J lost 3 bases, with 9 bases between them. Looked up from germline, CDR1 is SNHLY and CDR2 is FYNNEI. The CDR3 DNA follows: TGTGCCAGCAGTGAGAGGCGAGGCTACGAGCAGTACTTC. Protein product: CASSERRGYEQYF.

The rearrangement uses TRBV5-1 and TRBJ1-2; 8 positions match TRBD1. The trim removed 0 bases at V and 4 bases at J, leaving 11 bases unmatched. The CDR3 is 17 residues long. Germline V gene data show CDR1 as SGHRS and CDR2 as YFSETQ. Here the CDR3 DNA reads TGCGCCAGCAGCTTGGATGGACAGGGAGTTTTAATCTATGGCTACACCTTC. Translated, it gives CASSLDGQGVLIYGYTF.

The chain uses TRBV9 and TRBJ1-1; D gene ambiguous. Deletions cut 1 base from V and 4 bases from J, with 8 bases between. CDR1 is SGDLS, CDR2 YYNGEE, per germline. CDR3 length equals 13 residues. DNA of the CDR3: TGTGCCAGCAGCGTATCTTATAGCACTGAAGCTTTCTTT. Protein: CASSVSYSTEAFF.

CDR3 amino acids: CASGRQGASVGETQYF. The CDR3 nucleotides read TGCGCCAGCGGAAGGCAAGGGGCTTCGGTCGGAGAGACCCAGTACTTC. V and J are TRBV5-1 and TRBJ2-5; possibly TRBD1 for D (5 bases). CDR1 SGHRS and CDR2 YFSETQ come from the germline V gene. The CDR3 is made up of 16 amino acids. Trimming cost V 7 bases and J 4 bases, with 23 bases left between them.

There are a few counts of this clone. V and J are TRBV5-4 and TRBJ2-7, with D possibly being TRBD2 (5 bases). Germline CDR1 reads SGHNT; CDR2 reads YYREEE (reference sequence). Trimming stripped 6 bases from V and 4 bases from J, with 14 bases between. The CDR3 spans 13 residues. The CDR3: CASTLLPGYEQYF. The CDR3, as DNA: TGTGCCAGCACCCTACTCCCGGGATACGAGCAGTACTTC.

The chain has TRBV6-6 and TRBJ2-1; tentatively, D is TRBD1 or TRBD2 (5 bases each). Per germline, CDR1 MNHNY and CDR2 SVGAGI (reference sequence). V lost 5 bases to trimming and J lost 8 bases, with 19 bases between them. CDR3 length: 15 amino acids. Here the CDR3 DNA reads TGTGCCAGCAGTCCCCCCGGGGAACCCAGGGATGAGCAGTTCTTC. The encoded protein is CASSPPGEPRDEQFF.

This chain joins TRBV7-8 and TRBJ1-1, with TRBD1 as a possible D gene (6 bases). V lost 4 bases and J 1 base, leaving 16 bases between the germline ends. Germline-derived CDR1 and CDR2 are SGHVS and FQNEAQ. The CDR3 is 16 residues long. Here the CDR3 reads CASSSQTGHRNTEAFF. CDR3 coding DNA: TGTGCCAGCAGCTCGCAAACGGGACATAGGAACACTGAAGCTTTCTTT.

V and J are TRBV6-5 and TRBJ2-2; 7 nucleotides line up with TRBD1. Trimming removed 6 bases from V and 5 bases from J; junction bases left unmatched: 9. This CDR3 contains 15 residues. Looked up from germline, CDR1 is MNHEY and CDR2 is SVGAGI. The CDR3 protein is CASSPDRVGTGELFF. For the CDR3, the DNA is TGTGCCAGCAGCCCAGACAGGGTTGGTACCGGGGAGCTGTTTTTT.

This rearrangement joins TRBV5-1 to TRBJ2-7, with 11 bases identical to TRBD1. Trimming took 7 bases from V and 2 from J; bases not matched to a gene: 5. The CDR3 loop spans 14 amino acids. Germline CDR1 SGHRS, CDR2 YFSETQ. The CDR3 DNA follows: TGCGCCAGCCGGCCGGGACAGGGGGCCTACGAGCAGTACTTC. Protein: CASRPGQGAYEQYF.